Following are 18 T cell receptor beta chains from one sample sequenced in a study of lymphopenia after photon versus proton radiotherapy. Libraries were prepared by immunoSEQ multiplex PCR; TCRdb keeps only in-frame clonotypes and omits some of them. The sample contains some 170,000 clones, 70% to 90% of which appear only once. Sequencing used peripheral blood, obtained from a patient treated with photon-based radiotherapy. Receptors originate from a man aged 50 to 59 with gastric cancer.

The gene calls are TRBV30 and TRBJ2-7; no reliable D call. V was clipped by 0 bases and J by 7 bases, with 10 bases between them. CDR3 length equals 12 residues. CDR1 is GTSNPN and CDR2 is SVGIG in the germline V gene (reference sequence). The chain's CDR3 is CAWSVGNWEQYF. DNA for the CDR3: TGTGCCTGGAGTGTGGGGAATTGGGAGCAGTACTTC.

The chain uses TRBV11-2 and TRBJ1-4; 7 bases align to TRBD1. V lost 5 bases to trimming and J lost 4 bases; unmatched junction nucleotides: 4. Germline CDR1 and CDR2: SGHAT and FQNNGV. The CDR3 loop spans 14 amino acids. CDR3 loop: CASSTQGFNEKLFF. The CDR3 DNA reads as TGTGCCAGCAGCACACAGGGGTTTAATGAAAAACTGTTTTTT.

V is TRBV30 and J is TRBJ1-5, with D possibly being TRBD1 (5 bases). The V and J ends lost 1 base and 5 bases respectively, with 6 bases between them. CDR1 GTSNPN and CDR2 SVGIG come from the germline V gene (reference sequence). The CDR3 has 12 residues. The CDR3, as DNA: TGTGCCTGGAGTGCAGGGTATCAGCCCCAGCATTTT. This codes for CAWSAGYQPQHF.

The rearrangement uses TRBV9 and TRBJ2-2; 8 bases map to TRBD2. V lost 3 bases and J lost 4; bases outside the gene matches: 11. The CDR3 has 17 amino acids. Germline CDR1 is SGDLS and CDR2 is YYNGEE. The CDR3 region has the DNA TGTGCCAGCAGCGAGGGAATAGCGGGGTGGGGCACCGGGGAGCTGTTTTTT. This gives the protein CASSEGIAGWGTGELFF.

The CDR3, as DNA: TGCGCCAGCAGCTTTTCAGGGGGCTGGGAGACCCAGTACTTC. This codes for CASSFSGGWETQYF. This rearrangement joins TRBV5-1 to TRBJ2-5; the match to TRBD1 covers 8 bases. CDR3 length: 14 residues. Trimming at V came to 2 bases and at J to 5 bases, leaving 5 bases not matched to a gene. Per the germline V gene, CDR1 is SGHRS and CDR2 is YFSETQ. The full variable domain, with the rest looked up from reference TRBV5-1 and TRBJ2-5, is KAGVTQTPRYLIKTRGQQVTLSCSPISGHRSVSWYQQTPGQGLQFLFEYFSETQRNKGNFPGRFSGRQFSNSRSEMNVSTLELGDSALYLCASSFSGGWETQYFGPGTRLLVL.

The CDR3 DNA sequence: TGTGCCTCCGAGGACAGGGGGAGAGGCTACACCTTC. Amino acid sequence: CASEDRGRGYTF. This chain uses TRBV30 with TRBJ1-2, with 10 bases matching TRBD1. Germline V gene sequence: CDR1 GTSNPN, CDR2 SVGIG (reference sequence). Trimming at V came to 7 bases and at J to 8 bases, leaving 7 bases not matched to a gene. The CDR3 consists of 12 residues.

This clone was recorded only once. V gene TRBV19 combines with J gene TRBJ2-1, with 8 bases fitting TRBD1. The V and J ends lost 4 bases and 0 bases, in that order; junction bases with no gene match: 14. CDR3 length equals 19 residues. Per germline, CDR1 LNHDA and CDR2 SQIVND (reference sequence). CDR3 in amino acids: CASSRSRQGYRGSYNEQFF. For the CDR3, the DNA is TGTGCCAGTAGTAGGTCTCGACAGGGGTATAGGGGCTCCTACAATGAGCAGTTCTTC.

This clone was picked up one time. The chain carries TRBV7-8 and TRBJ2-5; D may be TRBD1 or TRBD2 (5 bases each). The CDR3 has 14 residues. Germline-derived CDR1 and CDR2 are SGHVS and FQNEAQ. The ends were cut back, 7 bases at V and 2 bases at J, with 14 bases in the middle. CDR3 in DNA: TGTGCCAGCACCAAAGGGGAGCGGCAAGAGACCCAGTACTTC. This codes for CASTKGERQETQYF.

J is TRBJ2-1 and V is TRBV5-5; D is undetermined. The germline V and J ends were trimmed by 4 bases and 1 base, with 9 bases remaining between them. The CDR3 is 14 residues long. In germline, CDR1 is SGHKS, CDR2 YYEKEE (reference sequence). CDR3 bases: TGTGCCAGCAGCGACCGGAATTCCTACAATGAGCAGTTCTTC. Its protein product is CASSDRNSYNEQFF. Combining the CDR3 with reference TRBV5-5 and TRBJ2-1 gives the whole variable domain DAGVTQSPTHLIKTRGQQVTLRCSPISGHKSVSWYQQVLGQGPQFIFQYYEKEERGRGNFPDRFSARQFPNYSSELNVNALLLGDSALYLCASSDRNSYNEQFFGPGTRLTVL.

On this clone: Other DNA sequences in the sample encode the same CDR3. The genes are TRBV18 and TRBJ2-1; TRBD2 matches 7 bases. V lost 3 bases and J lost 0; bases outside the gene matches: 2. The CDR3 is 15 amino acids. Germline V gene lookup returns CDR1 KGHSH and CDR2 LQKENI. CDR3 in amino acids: CASSPGGSSYNEQFF. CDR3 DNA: TGTGCCAGCTCACCTGGCGGGAGCTCCTACAATGAGCAGTTCTTC.

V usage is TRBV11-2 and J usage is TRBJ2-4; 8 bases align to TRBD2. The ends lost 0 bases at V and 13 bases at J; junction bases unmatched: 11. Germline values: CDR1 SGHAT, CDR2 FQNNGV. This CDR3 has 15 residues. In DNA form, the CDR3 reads TGTGCCAGCAGCTTAGAGGGGCGAGCGGGAGAGGGCCAGTACTTC. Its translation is CASSLEGRAGEGQYF.

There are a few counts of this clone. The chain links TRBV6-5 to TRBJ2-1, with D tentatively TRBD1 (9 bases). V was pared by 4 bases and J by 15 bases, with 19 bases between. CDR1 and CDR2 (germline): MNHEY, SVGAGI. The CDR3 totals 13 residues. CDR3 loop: CASSSGGTGSPFF. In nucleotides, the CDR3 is TGTGCCAGCAGTTCGGGGGGGACAGGGTCCCCGTTCTTC.

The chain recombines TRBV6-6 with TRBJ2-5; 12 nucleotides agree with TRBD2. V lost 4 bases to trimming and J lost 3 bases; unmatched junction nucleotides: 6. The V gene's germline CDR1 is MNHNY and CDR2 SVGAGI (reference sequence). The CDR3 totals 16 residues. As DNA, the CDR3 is TGTGCCAGCAGTTCCCGGGGACTAGCGGGCGAAGAGACCCAGTACTTC. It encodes CASSSRGLAGEETQYF.

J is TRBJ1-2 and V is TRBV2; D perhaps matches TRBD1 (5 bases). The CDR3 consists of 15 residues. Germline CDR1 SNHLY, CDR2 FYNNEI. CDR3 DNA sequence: TGTGCTAAAGGAGTGGCAGATTTCAGGGTCTCTAGCTACACCTTC. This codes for CAKGVADFRVSSYTF.

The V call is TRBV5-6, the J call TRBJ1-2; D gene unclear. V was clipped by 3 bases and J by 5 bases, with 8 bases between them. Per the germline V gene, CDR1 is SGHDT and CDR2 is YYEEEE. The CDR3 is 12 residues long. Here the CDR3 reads CASSWEGYGYTF. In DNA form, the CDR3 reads TGTGCCAGCAGCTGGGAGGGATATGGCTACACCTTC.

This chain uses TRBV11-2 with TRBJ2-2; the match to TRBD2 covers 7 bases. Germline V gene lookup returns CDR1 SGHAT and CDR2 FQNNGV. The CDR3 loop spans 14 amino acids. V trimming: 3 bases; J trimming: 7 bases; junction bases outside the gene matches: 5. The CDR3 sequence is CASSFLSGLGELFF. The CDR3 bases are TGTGCCAGCAGCTTCCTTAGCGGGCTCGGGGAGCTGTTTTTT.

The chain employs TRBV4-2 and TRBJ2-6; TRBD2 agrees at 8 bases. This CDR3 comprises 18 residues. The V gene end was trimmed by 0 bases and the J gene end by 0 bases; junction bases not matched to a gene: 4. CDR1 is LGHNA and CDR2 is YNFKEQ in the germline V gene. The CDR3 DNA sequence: TGTGCCAGCAGCCAAGATCAAAGCGGGGGCTCTGGGGCCAACGTCCTGACTTTC. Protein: CASSQDQSGGSGANVLTF.

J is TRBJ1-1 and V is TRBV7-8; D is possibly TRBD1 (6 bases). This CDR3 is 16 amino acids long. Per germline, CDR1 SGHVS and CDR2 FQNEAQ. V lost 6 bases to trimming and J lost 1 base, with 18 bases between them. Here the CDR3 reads CASSQEGGARNTEAFF. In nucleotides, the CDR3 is TGTGCCAGCAGTCAAGAGGGGGGGGCGCGGAACACTGAAGCTTTCTTT.